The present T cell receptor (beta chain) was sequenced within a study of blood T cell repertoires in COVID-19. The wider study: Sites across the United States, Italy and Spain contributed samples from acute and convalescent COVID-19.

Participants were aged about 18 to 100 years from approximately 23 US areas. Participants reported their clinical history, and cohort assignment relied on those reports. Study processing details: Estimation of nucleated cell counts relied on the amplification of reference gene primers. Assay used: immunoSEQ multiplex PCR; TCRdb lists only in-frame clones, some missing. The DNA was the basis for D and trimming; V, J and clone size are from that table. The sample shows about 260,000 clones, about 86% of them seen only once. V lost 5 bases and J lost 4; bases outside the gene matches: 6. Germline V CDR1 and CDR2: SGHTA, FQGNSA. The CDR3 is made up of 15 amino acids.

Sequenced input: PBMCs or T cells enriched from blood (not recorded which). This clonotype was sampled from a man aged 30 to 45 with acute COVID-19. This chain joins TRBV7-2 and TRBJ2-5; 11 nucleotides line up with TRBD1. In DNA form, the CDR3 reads TGTGCCAGCAGCGAAGGACAGGGGGCGAGAGAGACCCAGTACTTC. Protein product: CASSEGQGARETQYF. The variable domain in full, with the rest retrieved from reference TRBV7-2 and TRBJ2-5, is GAGVSQSPSNKVTEKGKDVELRCDPISGHTALYWYRQSLGQGLEFLIYFQGNSAPDKSGLPSDRFSAERTGGSVSTLTIQRTQQEDSAVYLCASSEGQGARETQYFGPGTRLLVL.